These 17 T cell receptor beta chains originate from one sample sequenced in a study of cytomegalovirus exposure and HLA in healthy donors. The PCR ran on 60 Vbeta and 13 Jbeta primers. TCRdb keeps only in-frame clones here, not all; method: immunoSEQ multiplex PCR. The data contain about 190,000 clones, roughly three quarters of them seen just once; the ten biggest clones take up around 1.4%. Sequencing was done on a sample of PBMCs. The receptors here all came from a woman between 45 and 60 years old in good health and CMV-seronegative.

Turning to this clone: This sample includes further DNA sequences coding for the same CDR3. V is TRBV29-1 and J is TRBJ1-1, with D unclear. The ends were cut back, 6 bases at V and 5 bases at J, with 10 bases in the middle. The CDR3 is 11 residues long. Germline V gene sequence: CDR1 SQVTM, CDR2 ANQGSEA. CDR3 in DNA: TGCAGCGTGGAGGGTAGGACTGAAGCTTTCTTT. This gives the protein CSVEGRTEAFF.

This chain connects TRBV7-9 to TRBJ1-2; unclear D gene. The CDR3 runs 11 residues. The V end lost 4 bases, the J end lost 7 bases, and 7 bases lay between the germline ends. Looked up from germline, CDR1 is SEHNR and CDR2 is FQNEAQ (reference sequence). As DNA, the CDR3 is TGTGCCAGCAGCTCCACGGGTGGCTACACCTTC. Its protein is CASSSTGGYTF. Full variable domain (outside the CDR3, taken from reference TRBV7-9 and TRBJ1-2): DTGVSQNPRHKITKRGQNVTFRCDPISEHNRLYWYRQTLGQGPEFLTYFQNEAQLEKSRLLSDRFSAERPKGSFSTLEIQRTEQGDSAMYLCASSSTGGYTFGSGTRLTVV.

The chain uses TRBV7-9 and TRBJ1-2, with TRBD1 as a possible D gene (5 bases). Trimming left V 2 bases short and J 5 bases short, with 21 bases between. Per the germline V gene, CDR1 is SEHNR and CDR2 is FQNEAQ (reference sequence). The CDR3 is made up of 17 amino acids. Written as DNA, the CDR3 is TGTGCCAGCAGCTTATCATCGGGCAGGGAAGCTTCGTATGGCTACACCTTC. It is translated as CASSLSSGREASYGYTF.

This clone was seen a few times. The gene calls are TRBV6-1 and TRBJ1-1; 8 bases are shared with TRBD1. The CDR3 covers 14 residues. Trimming removed 3 bases from V and 5 bases from J; junction bases left unmatched: 5. The germline V gene has CDR1 MNHNS and CDR2 SASEGT. The CDR3 bases are TGTGCCAGCAGTGAGAATACAGGGGGTACTGAAGCTTTCTTT. Translation: CASSENTGGTEAFF.

The gene calls are TRBV7-9 and TRBJ1-1; TRBD1 matches at 8 bases. With V trimmed by 8 bases and J by 4 bases, 9 bases remained unmatched. CDR1 SEHNR and CDR2 FQNEAQ come from the germline V gene (reference sequence). The length of the CDR3 is 14 residues. CDR3 loop: CASQKLGTGTEAFF. CDR3 DNA sequence: TGTGCCAGCCAGAAGTTGGGGACAGGCACTGAAGCTTTCTTT.

A few counts support this clone. The J gene is TRBJ1-5, the V gene TRBV19; D unclear. From germline, CDR1 is LNHDA and CDR2 SQIVND (reference sequence). This CDR3 region has 11 residues. The V end was cut by 4 bases, the J end by 15 bases, with 13 bases between. The CDR3 reads CASSTGPLAHF. DNA of the CDR3: TGTGCCAGTAGTACCGGTCCCCTTGCGCATTTT.

The CDR3 nucleotides read TGTGCCAGCAGCCCAGGGGGGTCCTATGGCTACACCTTC. Amino acids: CASSPGGSYGYTF. This chain connects TRBV7-3 to TRBJ1-2, with 7 bases matching TRBD1. Trimming cost V 5 bases and J 4 bases; bases outside gene matches: 4. Germline V gene data show CDR1 as SGHTA and CDR2 as FQGTGA. This CDR3 is 13 amino acids long.

The rearrangement uses TRBV7-9 and TRBJ2-7; D unclear. CDR3 length: 16 residues. The germline V gene encodes CDR1 SEHNR and CDR2 FQNEAQ (reference sequence). Trimming took 0 bases from V and 1 from J, leaving 13 bases between them. CDR3 protein: CASSLAGGIFSYEQYF. Here the CDR3 DNA reads TGTGCCAGCAGCTTAGCAGGCGGTATATTTTCCTACGAGCAGTACTTC.

This chain uses TRBV4-3 with TRBJ2-1; TRBD2 agrees at 12 bases. J gave up 4 bases and V 2 bases, and 15 bases lay outside the gene matches. Germline V CDR1 and CDR2: LGHNA, YSLEER. The CDR3 length is 20 residues. The CDR3 DNA sequence: TGCGCCAGCAGCCAACGAACTGGGACTAGCGGGCCCCTTTTTTACAATGAGCAGTTCTTC. It yields the protein CASSQRTGTSGPLFYNEQFF.

This chain joins TRBV14 and TRBJ2-7, with D possibly TRBD1 on 6 matching bases. CDR1 is SGHDN and CDR2 is FVKESK in the germline V gene. CDR3 size: 13 residues. Deletions cut 7 bases from V and 2 bases from J, with 12 bases between. CDR3 DNA sequence: TGTGCCAGCACCGGACAGCCAGCCTACGAGCAGTACTTC. Encoded protein: CASTGQPAYEQYF.

CDR3: CSVGVGFEAFF. DNA of the CDR3: TGCAGCGTTGGGGTCGGGTTTGAAGCTTTCTTT. V and J are TRBV29-1 and TRBJ1-1; no reliable D call. Germline-derived CDR1 and CDR2 are SQVTM and ANQGSEA. Trimming stripped 4 bases from V and 7 bases from J, with 10 bases between. This CDR3 contains 11 residues.

The chain joins TRBV6-1 to TRBJ1-1; TRBD1 matches at 7 bases. The V gene end was trimmed by 9 bases and the J gene end by 0 bases; junction bases not matched to a gene: 10. Germline V gene data show CDR1 as MNHNS and CDR2 as SASEGT. This CDR3 spans 15 amino acids. The CDR3 DNA sequence: TGTGCCAGTAGCAGGGCCAGGGGGTTGAACACTGAAGCTTTCTTT. Translation gives CASSRARGLNTEAFF.

This chain links TRBV7-2 with TRBJ2-6; no reliable D call. The V end was cut by 2 bases, the J end by 0 bases, with 5 bases between. This CDR3 is 15 amino acids long. Germline CDR1 is SGHTA and CDR2 is FQGNSA. The DNA of the CDR3 is TGTGCCAGCAGCTTAACAAACTCTGGGGCCAACGTCCTGACTTTC. Amino acid sequence: CASSLTNSGANVLTF. Based on the CDR3 plus reference TRBV7-2 and TRBJ2-6, the full variable domain is GAGVSQSPSNKVTEKGKDVELRCDPISGHTALYWYRQSLGQGLEFLIYFQGNSAPDKSGLPSDRFSAERTGGSVSTLTIQRTQQEDSAVYLCASSLTNSGANVLTFGAGSRLTVL.

J is TRBJ1-5 and V is TRBV13; D unresolved. The CDR3 spans 13 residues. Germline CDR1 and CDR2: PRHDT and FYEKMQ (reference sequence). The V gene lost 5 bases and the J gene lost 4 bases, with 9 bases spanning the gap. The CDR3 coding sequence is TGTGCCAGCAGCCCCTACGGGAATCAGCCCCAGCATTTT. Its translation: CASSPYGNQPQHF.

The chain recombines TRBV18 with TRBJ2-1; 12 nucleotides match TRBD2. V shed 5 bases and J 4 bases; nucleotides not matched to a gene: 12. From germline, CDR1 is KGHSH and CDR2 LQKENI. The CDR3 runs to 18 residues. The CDR3 nucleotides read TGTGCCAGCTCAATACTAGCGGGGGGCACCTCTACATACAATGAGCAGTTCTTC. Translated, it gives CASSILAGGTSTYNEQFF.

The CDR3 loop reads CASRQTSGRGYEQYF. CDR3 sequence (DNA): TGTGCCAGCAGACAGACTAGCGGGAGAGGCTACGAGCAGTACTTC. This chain uses TRBV28 with TRBJ2-5; 12 bases line up with TRBD2. Judging by the DNA end, TRBJ2-7 fits better; the J call may be wrong. CDR3 length: 15 amino acids. The germline V gene encodes CDR1 MDHEN and CDR2 SYDVKM.

In its sample, this clone was seen a few times. This chain connects TRBV5-6 to TRBJ1-1, with no clear D. The CDR3 is 16 amino acids. V was trimmed by 0 bases and J by 4 bases, leaving 16 bases between them. Germline V gene sequence: CDR1 SGHDT, CDR2 YYEEEE. CDR3 bases: TGTGCCAGCAGCTTGGGTATACAGTTACCGAGCACTGAAGCTTTCTTT. Translating gives CASSLGIQLPSTEAFF.